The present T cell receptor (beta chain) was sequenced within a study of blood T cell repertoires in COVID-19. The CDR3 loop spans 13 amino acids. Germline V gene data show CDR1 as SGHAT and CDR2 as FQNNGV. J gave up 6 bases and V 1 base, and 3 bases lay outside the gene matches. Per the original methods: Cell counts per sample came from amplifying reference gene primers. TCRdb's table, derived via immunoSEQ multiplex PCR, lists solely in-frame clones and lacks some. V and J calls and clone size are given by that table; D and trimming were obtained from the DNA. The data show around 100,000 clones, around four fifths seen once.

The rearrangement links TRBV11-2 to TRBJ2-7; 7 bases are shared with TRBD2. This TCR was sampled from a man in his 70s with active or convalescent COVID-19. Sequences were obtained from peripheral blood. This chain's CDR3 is CASSLAGEGEQYF. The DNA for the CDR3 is TGTGCCAGCAGCTTAGCGGGGGAGGGCGAGCAGTACTTC.